These 17 T cell receptor beta chains share one sample of origin, sequenced in a study of blood T cell repertoires in COVID-19. Clones were sequenced by immunoSEQ multiplex PCR, and TCRdb holds only the in-frame ones, with some missing. The sample carries about 190,000 clones, less than 85% recorded once. The sequenced sample was peripheral blood. The receptor set was obtained from a woman aged 50 to 65 with acute or convalescent COVID-19.

The gene calls are TRBV24-1 and TRBJ2-5; 8 bases are shared with TRBD2. The CDR3 is 15 amino acids. V shed 3 bases, J shed 1 base, and the junction held 3 bases outside the gene matches. The germline V gene encodes CDR1 KGHDR and CDR2 SFDVKD. CDR3 amino acids: CATSDTSGPQETQYF. For the CDR3, the DNA is TGTGCCACCAGTGATACTAGCGGACCCCAAGAGACCCAGTACTTC.

The chain is built from TRBV2 and TRBJ1-4; the match to TRBD1 covers 7 bases. Germline CDR1 reads SNHLY; CDR2 reads FYNNEI. V shed 4 bases, J shed 10 bases, and the junction held 6 bases outside the gene matches. The CDR3 is 13 amino acids. The CDR3 spells CASSGYRGGKLFF. CDR3 coding DNA: TGTGCCAGCAGTGGGTACAGGGGAGGAAAACTGTTTTTT.

The chain couples TRBV6-6 to TRBJ2-7; 10 bases agree with TRBD1. Germline assignment: CDR1 MNHNY and CDR2 SVGAGI (reference sequence). CDR3 length: 14 residues. The V segment lost 7 bases and the J segment 6 bases; nucleotides outside the gene matches: 9. CDR3 residues: CASNRDRGFGEQYF. Here the CDR3 DNA reads TGTGCCAGCAATAGGGACAGGGGCTTCGGCGAGCAGTACTTC.

This clone was seen a handful of times. The chain has TRBV12-3 or TRBV12-4 and TRBJ1-2; TRBD1 aligns across 8 bases. The CDR3 consists of 12 residues. V dropped 6 bases and J dropped 8; count of bases not matched to a gene: 5. CDR3 sequence (DNA): TGTGCCAGCAGACCAGGGGGCTCGGGCTACACCTTC. Protein: CASRPGGSGYTF.

CDR3 in DNA: TGTGCCAGCAGCCGGGACTCAACGAACACTGAAGCTTTCTTT. Encoded protein: CASSRDSTNTEAFF. This chain joins TRBV5-5 and TRBJ1-1; a possible D gene is TRBD1 (5 bases). Trimming took off 4 bases at V and 1 base at J, with 11 bases between the two ends. This CDR3 spans 14 amino acids. In germline, CDR1 is SGHKS, CDR2 YYEKEE (reference sequence).

This rearrangement joins TRBV30 to TRBJ2-7; TRBD2 matches 7 bases. The CDR3 consists of 19 residues. V was clipped by 0 bases and J by 1 base; unmatched bases: 18. Germline lookup yields CDR1 GTSNPN and CDR2 SVGIG (reference sequence). This CDR3 is CAWSVGVYRGRHYSYEQYF. The DNA of the CDR3 is TGTGCCTGGAGTGTAGGGGTCTATCGCGGGAGACACTATTCCTACGAGCAGTACTTC.

This clone has just a few counts. This chain joins TRBV11-2 and TRBJ2-7; 9 bases line up with TRBD2. This CDR3 has 14 amino acids. The trim removed 5 bases at V and 9 bases at J, leaving 11 bases unmatched. CDR1 and CDR2 from the germline V gene are SGHAT and FQNNGV. Here the CDR3 reads CASSLLTSSGMQYF. Written as DNA, the CDR3 is TGTGCCAGCAGCCTCCTTACTTCTAGCGGGATGCAGTACTTC.

The chain couples TRBV28 to TRBJ1-2; 8 nucleotides line up with TRBD1. The CDR3 sequence is 13 residues long. With 6 bases clipped from V and 6 bases from J, the junction kept 6 bases outside the gene matches. Germline V CDR1 and CDR2: MDHEN, SYDVKM. CDR3 sequence: CASSRDRRDGYTF. CDR3 sequence (DNA): TGTGCCAGCAGCCGGGACAGGCGAGATGGCTACACCTTC.

This clone was counted a few times. The chain carries TRBV5-1 and TRBJ1-6; perhaps TRBD1 as D (6 bases). The CDR3 is 15 amino acids. The V gene's germline CDR1 is SGHRS and CDR2 YFSETQ. Deletions cut 0 bases from V and 10 bases from J, with 14 bases between. CDR3 DNA sequence: TGCGCCAGCAGCTTGGACTGGACGAGGGGGTCACCCCTCCACTTT. Translation gives CASSLDWTRGSPLHF.

This clone was seen only once. This chain links TRBV2 with TRBJ1-4; 8 bases are shared with TRBD1. V gave up 10 bases and J gave up 7 bases; unmatched junction bases: 11. Germline CDR1 and CDR2: SNHLY and FYNNEI. The length of the CDR3 is 14 residues. This chain's CDR3 is CATQGGQGPEKLFF. CDR3 nucleotide sequence: TGTGCCACCCAGGGAGGACAGGGACCTGAAAAACTGTTTTTT.

This sequence joins TRBV5-4 and TRBJ1-1; 8 bases are shared with TRBD1. Looked up from germline, CDR1 is SGHNT and CDR2 is YYREEE (reference sequence). With 3 bases clipped from V and 5 bases from J, the junction kept 9 bases outside the gene matches. There are 15 residues in the CDR3. CDR3 sequence reads: CASSSTLTGETEAFF. The CDR3 DNA is TGTGCCAGCAGCTCCACCCTGACAGGGGAGACTGAAGCTTTCTTT.

This CDR3 is CASSEYGTGVSSYEQYF. CDR3 nucleotides: TGTGCCAGCAGTGAATATGGGACAGGGGTAAGCTCCTACGAGCAGTACTTC. This chain uses TRBV25-1 with TRBJ2-7; 10 bases are a match to TRBD1. CDR3 length equals 17 residues. The germline CDR1 and CDR2 sequences are MGHDK and SYGVNS. V lost 0 bases and J lost 0; bases outside the gene matches: 5.

This sequence joins TRBV30 and TRBJ2-6; 13 nucleotides match TRBD2. Germline V gene sequence: CDR1 GTSNPN, CDR2 SVGIG (reference sequence). CDR3 length: 15 amino acids. V shed 8 bases and J 4 bases; nucleotides not matched to a gene: 5. The CDR3 DNA sequence: TGTGCCCTAGGACTAGCGGGGGTAGGGGCCAACGTCCTGACTTTC. Translating it yields CALGLAGVGANVLTF.

The chain employs TRBV4-3 and TRBJ2-2; 9 positions match TRBD2. The CDR3 totals 17 residues. The germline CDR1 and CDR2 sequences are LGHNA and YSLEER. Losses at the gene ends were 4 bases for V and 5 bases for J; bases not matched to a gene: 11. CDR3: CASSLSRGRARTGELFF. The CDR3 DNA reads TGCGCCAGCAGCCTATCTCGCGGGAGGGCTAGGACCGGGGAGCTGTTTTTT.

The chain carries TRBV9 and TRBJ1-5, with D perhaps TRBD1 (5 bases). The CDR3 is made up of 13 amino acids. Germline lookup yields CDR1 SGDLS and CDR2 YYNGEE. Between the trimmed V and J ends, which lost 0 bases and 10 bases, there was a span of 11 bases. The CDR3 spells CASSVVGAFPQHF. The CDR3 DNA reads TGTGCCAGCAGCGTAGTAGGGGCCTTTCCCCAGCATTTT.

The chain carries TRBV2 and TRBJ2-3; a weak D match, TRBD2 (6 bases). The germline V gene has CDR1 SNHLY and CDR2 FYNNEI. The CDR3 consists of 19 residues. V dropped 0 bases and J dropped 2 bases, with 21 bases sitting between them. DNA of the CDR3: TGTGCCAGCAGTGAAGCGCTTGGGCCTAGCGCGATAGACACAGATACGCAGTATTTT. Amino acid sequence: CASSEALGPSAIDTDTQYF.

This clone was recorded a few times. The V and J genes are TRBV18 and TRBJ2-7, with a weak D call TRBD2 (5 bases). This CDR3 region has 12 residues. The V gene lost 5 bases and the J gene lost 6 bases, with 11 bases spanning the gap. Germline loops: CDR1 KGHSH, CDR2 LQKENI. This CDR3 reads CASSIPEGEQYF. The CDR3 DNA follows: TGTGCCAGCTCAATCCCAGAGGGCGAGCAGTACTTC.